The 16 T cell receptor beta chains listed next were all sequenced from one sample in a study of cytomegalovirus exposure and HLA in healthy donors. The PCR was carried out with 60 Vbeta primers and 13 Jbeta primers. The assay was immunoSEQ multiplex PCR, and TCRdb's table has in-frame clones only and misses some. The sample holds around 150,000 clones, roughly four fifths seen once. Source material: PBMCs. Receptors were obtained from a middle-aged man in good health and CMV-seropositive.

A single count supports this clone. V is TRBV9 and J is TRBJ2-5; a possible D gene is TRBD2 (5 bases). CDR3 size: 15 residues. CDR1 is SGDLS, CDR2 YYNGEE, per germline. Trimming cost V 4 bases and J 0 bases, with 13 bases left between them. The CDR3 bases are TGTGCCAGCAGCCCTCATCTAGCCGACCAAGAGACCCAGTACTTC. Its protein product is CASSPHLADQETQYF.

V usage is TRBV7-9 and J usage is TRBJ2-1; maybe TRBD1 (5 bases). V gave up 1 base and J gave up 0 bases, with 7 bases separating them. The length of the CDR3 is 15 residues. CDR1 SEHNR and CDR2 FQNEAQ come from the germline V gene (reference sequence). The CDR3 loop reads CASSLGGHSYNEQFF. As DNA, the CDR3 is TGTGCCAGCAGCTTAGGGGGCCACTCCTACAATGAGCAGTTCTTC.

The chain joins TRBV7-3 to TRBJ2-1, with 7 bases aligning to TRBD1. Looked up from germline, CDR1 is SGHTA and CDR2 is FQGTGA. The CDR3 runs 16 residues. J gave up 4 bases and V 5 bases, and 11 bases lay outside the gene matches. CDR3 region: CASSHDRASIYNEQFF. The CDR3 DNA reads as TGTGCCAGCAGCCACGACAGGGCTTCAATATACAATGAGCAGTTCTTC.

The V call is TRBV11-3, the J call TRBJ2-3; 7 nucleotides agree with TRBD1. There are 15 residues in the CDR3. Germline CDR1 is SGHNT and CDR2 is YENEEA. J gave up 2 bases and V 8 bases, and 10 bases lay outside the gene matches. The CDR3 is CASGPTGKFTDTQYF. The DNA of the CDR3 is TGTGCCAGCGGACCGACAGGGAAATTCACAGATACGCAGTATTTT. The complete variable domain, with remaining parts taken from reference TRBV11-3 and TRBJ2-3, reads EAGVVQSPRYKIIEKKQPVAFWCNPISGHNTLYWYLQNLGQGPELLIRYENEEAVDDSQLPKDRFSAERLKGVDSTLKIQPAELGDSAVYLCASGPTGKFTDTQYFGPGTRLTVL.

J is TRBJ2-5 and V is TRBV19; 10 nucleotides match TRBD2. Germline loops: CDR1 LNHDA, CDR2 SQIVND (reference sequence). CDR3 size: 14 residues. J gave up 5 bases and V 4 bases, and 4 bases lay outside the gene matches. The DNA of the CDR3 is TGTGCCAGTAGTAGAGCGGGGGGGCTCGAGACCCAGTACTTC. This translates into CASSRAGGLETQYF.

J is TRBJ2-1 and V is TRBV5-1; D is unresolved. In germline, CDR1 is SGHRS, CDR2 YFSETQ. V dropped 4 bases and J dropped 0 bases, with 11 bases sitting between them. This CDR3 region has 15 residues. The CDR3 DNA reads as TGCGCCAGCAGCGCCCGCTTCGGCTCCTACAATGAGCAGTTCTTC. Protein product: CASSARFGSYNEQFF.

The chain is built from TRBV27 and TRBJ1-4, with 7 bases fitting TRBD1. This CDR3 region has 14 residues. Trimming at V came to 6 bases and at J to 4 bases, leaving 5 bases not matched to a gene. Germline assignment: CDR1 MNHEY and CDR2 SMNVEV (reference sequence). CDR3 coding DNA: TGTGCCAGCAGCTCCGGGACAGTTAATGAAAAACTGTTTTTT. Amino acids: CASSSGTVNEKLFF.

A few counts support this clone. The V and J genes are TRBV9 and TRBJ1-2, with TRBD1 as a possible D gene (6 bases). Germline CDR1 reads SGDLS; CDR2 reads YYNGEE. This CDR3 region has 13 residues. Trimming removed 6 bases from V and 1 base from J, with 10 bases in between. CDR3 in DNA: TGTGCCAGCACCAGGGACAATAACTATGGCTACACCTTC. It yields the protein CASTRDNNYGYTF. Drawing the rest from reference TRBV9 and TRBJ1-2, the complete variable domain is DSGVTQTPKHLITATGQRVTLRCSPRSGDLSVYWYQQSLDQGLQFLIQYYNGEERAKGNILERFSAQQFPDLHSELNLSSLELGDSALYFCASTRDNNYGYTFGSGTRLTVV.

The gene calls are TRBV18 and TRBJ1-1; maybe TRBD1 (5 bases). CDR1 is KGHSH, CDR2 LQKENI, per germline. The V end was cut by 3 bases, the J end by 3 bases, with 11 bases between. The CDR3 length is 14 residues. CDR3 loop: CASSPGGSDTEAFF. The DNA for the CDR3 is TGTGCCAGCTCACCGGGGGGGTCCGACACTGAAGCTTTCTTT. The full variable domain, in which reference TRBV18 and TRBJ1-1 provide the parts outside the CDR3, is NAGVMQNPRHLVRRRGQEARLRCSPMKGHSHVYWYRQLPEEGLKFMVYLQKENIIDESGMPKERFSAEFPKEGPSILRIQQVVRGDSAAYFCASSPGGSDTEAFFGQGTRLTVV.

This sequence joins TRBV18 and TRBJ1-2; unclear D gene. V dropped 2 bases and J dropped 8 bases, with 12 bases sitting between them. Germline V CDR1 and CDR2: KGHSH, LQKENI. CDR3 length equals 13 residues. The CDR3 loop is CASSPMALGGYTF. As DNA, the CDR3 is TGTGCCAGCTCACCAATGGCTCTCGGGGGCTACACCTTC.

CDR3 in DNA: TGCGCCAGCAGCTCCCAACAAGAGACCCAGTACTTC. As protein: CASSSQQETQYF. The J gene is TRBJ2-5, the V gene TRBV5-1; D is unclear. The CDR3 sequence is 12 residues long. Germline CDR1 and CDR2: SGHRS and YFSETQ. The V end lost 3 bases, the J end lost 2 bases, and 5 bases lay between the germline ends.

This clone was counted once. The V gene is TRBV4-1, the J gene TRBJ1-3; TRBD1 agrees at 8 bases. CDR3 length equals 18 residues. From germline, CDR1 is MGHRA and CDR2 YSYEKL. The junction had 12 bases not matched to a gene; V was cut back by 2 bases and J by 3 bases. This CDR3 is CASSQLGRLDRVGNTIYF. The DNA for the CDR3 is TGCGCCAGCAGCCAACTCGGCCGCCTGGACAGGGTTGGAAACACCATATATTTT.

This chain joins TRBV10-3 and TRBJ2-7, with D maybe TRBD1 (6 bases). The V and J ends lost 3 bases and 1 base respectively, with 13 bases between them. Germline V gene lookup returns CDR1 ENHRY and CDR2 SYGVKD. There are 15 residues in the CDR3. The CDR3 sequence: CAISDRTEASYEQYF. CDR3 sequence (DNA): TGTGCCATCAGTGACCGGACAGAAGCTTCCTACGAGCAGTACTTC.

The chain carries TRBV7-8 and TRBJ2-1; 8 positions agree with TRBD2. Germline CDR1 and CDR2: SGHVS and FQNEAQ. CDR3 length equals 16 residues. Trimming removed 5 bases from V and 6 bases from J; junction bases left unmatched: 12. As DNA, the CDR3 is TGTGCCAGCAGCCCAACTAGCGGAGCATGGGGCAATGAGCAGTTCTTC. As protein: CASSPTSGAWGNEQFF.

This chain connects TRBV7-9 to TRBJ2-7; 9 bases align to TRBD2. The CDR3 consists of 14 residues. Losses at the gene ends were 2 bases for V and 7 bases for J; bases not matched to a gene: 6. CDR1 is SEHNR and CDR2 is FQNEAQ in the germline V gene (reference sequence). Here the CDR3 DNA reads TGTGCCAGCAGCTTATTAGCGGGAGATGGGGAGCAGTACTTC. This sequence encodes CASSLLAGDGEQYF. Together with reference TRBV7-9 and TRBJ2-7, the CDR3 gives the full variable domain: DTGVSQNPRHKITKRGQNVTFRCDPISEHNRLYWYRQTLGQGPEFLTYFQNEAQLEKSRLLSDRFSAERPKGSFSTLEIQRTEQGDSAMYLCASSLLAGDGEQYFGPGTRLTVT.

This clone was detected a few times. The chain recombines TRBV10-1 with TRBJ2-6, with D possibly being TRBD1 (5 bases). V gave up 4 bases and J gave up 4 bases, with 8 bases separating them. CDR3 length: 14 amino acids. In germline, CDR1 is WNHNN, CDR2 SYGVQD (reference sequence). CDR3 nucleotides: TGCGCCAGCAGTGTAGGGGCCGGGGCCAACGTCCTGACTTTC. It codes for CASSVGAGANVLTF.